This T cell receptor (beta chain) was sequenced during a study of cytomegalovirus exposure and HLA in healthy donors. Germline V gene lookup returns CDR1 SGHDN and CDR2 FVKESK. V was clipped by 4 bases and J by 4 bases, with 16 bases between them. The CDR3 sequence is 15 residues long. PCR amplification relied on 60 Vbeta primers (plus 13 Jbeta primers). The data were produced by immunoSEQ multiplex PCR, yet TCRdb's version contains in-frame clones alone and is incomplete. The sample includes over 130,000 clones, around 78% seen only once; the top ten take around 6.6%. Points from the study as a whole: Earlier analysis yielded a pattern in which most TCR beta V segments were productive about 87% or about 30% of the time.

About this clone: Its antigen is not identified.

This receptor was obtained from a middle-aged woman in good health and CMV-seropositive. The chain joins TRBV14 to TRBJ1-2; D may be TRBD1 (6 bases). The sequenced sample consisted of PBMCs. For the CDR3, the DNA is TGTGCCAGCAGCCCAGACAGGTCTTACCCCTATGGCTACACCTTC. Protein: CASSPDRSYPYGYTF.